A single sample gave rise to the 21 T cell receptor beta chains below, sequenced in a study of regulatory T cells in long-lasting Graves disease. Both iRepertoire HTBI primers and Arm-PCR of CDR3 regions were used to build the TCR beta libraries. TCRdb reprocessed the multiplex PCR reads with MiXCR, giving one entry per CDR3 protein. The profile shows 530,000 or so distinct CDR3 sequences, roughly 13% of them singletons. Time point of the sample: newly diagnosed GD, antithyroid drugs for less than 3 months. From RNA extracted from PBMCs, the TCR library was made. In addition, the sample was reused for a study of T cells in Graves' hyperthyroidism and ophthalmopathy.

The sequencing here drew on peripheral blood mononuclear cells (PBMCs), taken at new diagnosis, from a patient treated with antithyroid drugs. These receptors came from a man aged 25-40 years with Graves disease.

Only a few counts were recorded for this clonotype. This sequence joins TRBV20-1 and TRBJ2-7; 10 bases align to TRBD1. This CDR3 contains 16 residues. The trim removed 6 bases at V and 2 bases at J, leaving 13 bases unmatched. Germline V gene lookup returns CDR1 DFQATT and CDR2 SNEGSKA (reference sequence). The CDR3 DNA reads as TGCAGTGCGCACCCCGGCGGGGACAGGGGCCCCTACGAGCAGTACTTC. It translates to CSAHPGGDRGPYEQYF.

The V call is TRBV25-1, the J call TRBJ2-6; 7 nucleotides match TRBD1. Germline loops: CDR1 MGHDK, CDR2 SYGVNS. The CDR3 contains 19 residues. V was pared by 3 bases and J by 2 bases, with 13 bases of the junction left unmatched. CDR3 nucleotide sequence: TGTGCCAGCAGTGAGGAGGCTCGGCAGGGGGTGGCTGGGGCCAACGTCCTGACTTTC. It codes for CASSEEARQGVAGANVLTF.

This clonotype was seen a few times. The chain recombines TRBV9 with TRBJ2-1; D is undetermined. Germline V gene sequence: CDR1 SGDLS, CDR2 YYNGEE. Trimming removed 2 bases at V and 15 bases at J, with 12 bases between. The CDR3 has 11 residues. The CDR3 DNA follows: TGTGCCAGCAGCGTCCCGAGAAGAGCGTTCTTC. Amino acids: CASSVPRRAFF.

This clonotype appeared many times. This chain connects TRBV7-9 to TRBJ2-2; D might be TRBD1 (6 bases). V lost 5 bases and J lost 3, with 13 bases in between. This CDR3 spans 15 amino acids. CDR1 is SEHNR, CDR2 FQNEAQ, per germline (reference sequence). This chain's CDR3 is CASSKDSGYTGELFF. The CDR3 bases are TGTGCCAGCAGCAAGGACAGTGGTTACACCGGGGAGCTGTTTTTT.

The chain uses TRBV27 and TRBJ1-5; a weak D match, TRBD1 (5 bases). The germline V gene encodes CDR1 MNHEY and CDR2 SMNVEV (reference sequence). The V end lost 1 base, the J end lost 6 bases, and 13 bases lay between the germline ends. CDR3 size: 15 residues. This chain's CDR3 is CASSLYSGSGQPQHF. The CDR3 region has the DNA TGTGCCAGCAGTTTATATTCAGGGTCGGGTCAGCCCCAGCATTTT.

In its sample, this clonotype was seen many times. V and J are TRBV20-1 and TRBJ1-5; D is perhaps TRBD1 (5 bases). The CDR3 contains 13 residues. Per germline, CDR1 DFQATT and CDR2 SNEGSKA (reference sequence). V was cut by 0 bases and J by 4 bases, with 7 bases left in between. CDR3 DNA sequence: TGCAGTGCTAGAGAGGGGGTAAATCAGCCCCAGCATTTT. Encoded protein: CSAREGVNQPQHF.

Ten or more counts support this clonotype. The chain has TRBV27 and TRBJ2-5, with D possibly being TRBD1 or TRBD2 (6 bases each). This CDR3 is 15 amino acids long. The germline V gene encodes CDR1 MNHEY and CDR2 SMNVEV (reference sequence). V was clipped by 7 bases and J by 4 bases, with 19 bases between them. DNA of the CDR3: TGTGCCAGCAACGTCCGAGGGGGGCCAGGAGAGACCCAGTACTTC. This gives the protein CASNVRGGPGETQYF.

Ten or more counts support this clonotype. V gene TRBV12-3 or TRBV12-4 combines with J gene TRBJ1-1; tentative D call: TRBD1 (6 bases). Trimming removed 3 bases from V and 10 bases from J, with 12 bases in between. The CDR3 extends over 12 amino acids. As DNA, the CDR3 is TGTGCCAGCAGTTTTGGGGGCGATGGAGCTTTCTTT. As protein: CASSFGGDGAFF.

The table lists this clonotype with a few counts. The V gene is TRBV7-2, the J gene TRBJ1-5; D gene unclear. Germline V gene data show CDR1 as SGHTA and CDR2 as FQGNSA. This CDR3 has 15 amino acids. The ends were cut back, 2 bases at V and 4 bases at J, with 12 bases in the middle. In nucleotides, the CDR3 is TGTGCCAGCAGCTTACAAGGAGGGCTAAATCAGCCCCAGCATTTT. As protein: CASSLQGGLNQPQHF.

The table lists this clonotype with many counts. CDR3 coding DNA: TGCGCCAGCAGCTTGTTAGCGGGATTAAATGAGCAGTTCTTC. The encoded protein is CASSLLAGLNEQFF. V gene TRBV5-1 combines with J gene TRBJ2-1; TRBD2 matches at 8 bases. The V gene end was trimmed by 1 base and the J gene end by 7 bases; junction bases not matched to a gene: 4. The CDR3 covers 14 residues. Germline values: CDR1 SGHRS, CDR2 YFSETQ.

This clonotype was picked up a small number of times. This rearrangement joins TRBV6-1 to TRBJ2-3; D not certain. The CDR3 extends over 16 amino acids. Trimming shortened V by 7 bases and J by 1 base, and 18 bases separated the two germline ends. The germline gives CDR1 MNHNS, CDR2 SASEGT. The CDR3 region is CASTPSLVLGTDTQYF. In DNA, the CDR3 is TGTGCCAGCACCCCCTCGTTAGTTCTAGGCACAGATACGCAGTATTTT.

There are many counts of this clonotype. The V and J genes are TRBV11-2 and TRBJ2-2; D unclear. Germline CDR1 is SGHAT and CDR2 is FQNNGV. There are 14 residues in the CDR3. Trimming removed 6 bases from V and 1 base from J, with 9 bases in between. The CDR3 protein is CASRRTQNTGELFF. In DNA form, the CDR3 reads TGTGCCAGCAGACGCACTCAGAACACCGGGGAGCTGTTTTTT.

The table lists this clonotype with many counts. The chain uses TRBV2 and TRBJ2-5, with TRBD2 as a possible D gene (6 bases). CDR1 SNHLY and CDR2 FYNNEI come from the germline V gene. V shed 2 bases and J shed 3 bases, with 7 bases lying between them. The CDR3 is 13 amino acids. The CDR3 protein is CASSEWGEETQYF. CDR3 DNA: TGTGCCAGCAGTGAATGGGGGGAAGAGACCCAGTACTTC.

This sequence joins TRBV28 and TRBJ2-3; 10 bases map to TRBD2. The V gene end was trimmed by 0 bases and the J gene end by 5 bases; junction bases not matched to a gene: 8. This CDR3 region has 17 residues. In germline, CDR1 is MDHEN, CDR2 SYDVKM. The CDR3 DNA follows: TGTGCCAGCAGTTTATGGACTAGCGGGTCGTGGGTAGATACGCAGTATTTT. It yields the protein CASSLWTSGSWVDTQYF.

This clonotype was seen many times. This sequence joins TRBV2 and TRBJ2-2; the D is unclear. This CDR3 comprises 12 residues. V lost 7 bases to trimming and J lost 2 bases, with 5 bases between them. Per the germline V gene, CDR1 is SNHLY and CDR2 is FYNNEI. CDR3 amino acids: CASNRNTGELFF. As DNA, the CDR3 is TGTGCCAGCAACAGAAACACCGGGGAGCTGTTTTTT.

This clonotype appeared many times. The chain carries TRBV24-1 and TRBJ2-1, with 14 bases identical to TRBD2. Germline CDR1 and CDR2: KGHDR and SFDVKD. The ends lost 5 bases at V and 3 bases at J; junction bases unmatched: 8. This CDR3 comprises 18 residues. The CDR3 sequence: CATSAASGLAGGYNEQFF. The CDR3 nucleotides are TGTGCCACCAGTGCCGCCTCAGGACTAGCGGGAGGCTACAATGAGCAGTTCTTC.

This clonotype was counted a single time. The rearrangement links TRBV6-1 to TRBJ1-2; no firm D call. This CDR3 is 13 amino acids long. Trimming took off 6 bases at V and 4 bases at J, with 12 bases between the two ends. The V gene's germline CDR1 is MNHNS and CDR2 SASEGT. The CDR3 region is CASSVDRSYGYTF. The CDR3 DNA sequence: TGTGCCAGCAGCGTAGACCGGAGCTATGGCTACACCTTC.

This chain joins TRBV10-3 and TRBJ2-3, with 8 bases aligning to TRBD1. Trimming removed 3 bases from V and 8 bases from J; junction bases left unmatched: 7. The CDR3 loop spans 14 amino acids. The germline V gene encodes CDR1 ENHRY and CDR2 SYGVKD. The CDR3 DNA sequence: TGTGCCATCAGTGACTTCTCAGGGGGCGTTACGCAGTATTTT. Translation gives CAISDFSGGVTQYF.

This clonotype appeared many times. The chain links TRBV30 to TRBJ2-1; 7 nucleotides agree with TRBD2. The V gene end was trimmed by 6 bases and the J gene end by 8 bases; junction bases not matched to a gene: 13. Germline CDR1 GTSNPN, CDR2 SVGIG (reference sequence). The CDR3 sequence is 14 residues long. This CDR3 is CACAPRGEWDEQFF. The CDR3 nucleotides read TGTGCCTGCGCCCCCCGGGGGGAGTGGGATGAGCAGTTCTTC. The entire variable domain, with the rest obtained from reference TRBV30 and TRBJ2-1, is as follows: SQTIHQWPATLVQPVGSPLSLECTVEGTSNPNLYWYRQAAGRGLQLLFYSVGIGQISSEVPQNLSASRPQDRQFILSSKKLLLSDSGFYLCACAPRGEWDEQFFGPGTRLTVL.

Worth noting for this clonotype: The final CDR3 position lacks the conserved phenylalanine or tryptophan, pointing to a likely read error. The chain joins TRBV24-1 to TRBJ2-1, with 7 bases that match TRBD1. V dropped 3 bases and J dropped 5; count of bases not matched to a gene: 0. In germline, CDR1 is KGHDR, CDR2 SFDVKD. The CDR3 has 13 residues. CDR3 in DNA: TGTGCCACCAGTGATACAGGGGACAATGAGCAGTTCCTC. Its protein is CATSDTGDNEQFL.

This clonotype was recorded at least ten times. The chain uses TRBV28 and TRBJ2-3; 14 bases align to TRBD2. CDR3 size: 18 residues. From germline, CDR1 is MDHEN and CDR2 SYDVKM. V trimming: 6 bases; J trimming: 1 base; junction bases outside the gene matches: 9. The CDR3 bases are TGTGCCAGCAGACTCGCCGGGACTAGCGGGAGCGGCACAGATACGCAGTATTTT. As protein: CASRLAGTSGSGTDTQYF.